This T cell receptor beta chain is drawn from a study of blood T cell repertoires in COVID-19. The V and J ends lost 0 bases and 2 bases, in that order; junction bases with no gene match: 1. Germline lookup yields CDR1 LGHDT and CDR2 YNNKEL (reference sequence). This CDR3 contains 15 residues. TCRdb's copy holds only in-frame clones and misses some; the assay was immunoSEQ multiplex PCR. The sample lists tens of thousands of clones, roughly 80% occurring once. This receptor was identified in a woman of 80 years or more with acute or convalescent COVID-19. The specimen was peripheral blood. The chain uses TRBV3-1 (or the pseudogene TRBV3-2) and TRBJ1-2; TRBD1 aligns across 9 bases. The chain's CDR3 is CASSQDGQGNYGYTF. The CDR3, as DNA: TGTGCCAGCAGCCAAGATGGACAGGGGAACTATGGCTACACCTTC.